One and the same sample provided the 18 T cell receptor beta chains below, sequenced in a study of blood T cell repertoires in COVID-19. Produced via immunoSEQ multiplex PCR; TCRdb's table is partial and in-frame only. The sample carries 400,000 to 450,000 clones, approximately 90% recorded once. The sample taken for sequencing was peripheral blood. The receptors were gathered from a man between 18 and 29 years old with COVID-19, enrolled during active disease.

The CDR3 loop is CATSRGSSNTGELFF. CDR3 bases: TGTGCCACCAGCAGAGGGAGCTCGAACACCGGGGAGCTGTTTTTT. V and J are TRBV15 and TRBJ2-2; D is unresolved. Germline V gene lookup returns CDR1 LNHNV and CDR2 YYDKDF (reference sequence). V lost 1 base and J lost 0, with 6 bases in between. There are 15 residues in the CDR3.

The CDR3 protein is CASSLGGTANQPQHF. The CDR3 nucleotides read TGTGCCAGCAGCTTGGGTGGGACAGCGAATCAGCCCCAGCATTTT. The rearrangement joins TRBV5-5 to TRBJ1-5; the match to TRBD1 covers 7 bases. Germline lookup yields CDR1 SGHKS and CDR2 YYEKEE (reference sequence). This CDR3 spans 15 amino acids. Unmatched junction bases numbered 4, after V lost 0 bases and J lost 4 bases.

A single count supports this clone. V usage is TRBV30 and J usage is TRBJ1-3; the D is unclear. Trimming took 4 bases from V and 3 from J, leaving 10 bases between them. CDR3 size: 13 residues. Germline-derived CDR1 and CDR2 are GTSNPN and SVGIG (reference sequence). In nucleotides, the CDR3 is TGTGCCTGGATATCAATCGGTGGAAACACCATATATTTT. This translates into CAWISIGGNTIYF.

This clone was counted only a few times. J is TRBJ1-1 and V is TRBV29-1; D gene uncertain. The length of the CDR3 is 15 residues. Germline CDR1 reads SQVTM; CDR2 reads ANQGSEA. The V end was cut by 0 bases, the J end by 6 bases, with 17 bases between. Here the CDR3 DNA reads TGCAGCGTTGAAGATCCGACGGGGAAAGCGGCTGAAGCTTTCTTT. Encoded protein: CSVEDPTGKAAEAFF.

As to this clone: A junction end diverges from the germline sequence, so it may reflect a read error. The chain combines TRBV27 with TRBJ1-2; D may be TRBD1 (6 bases). The CDR3 has 14 amino acids. Germline-derived CDR1 and CDR2 are MNHEY and SMNVEV (reference sequence). CDR3: CASRLSGGGGGYTF. The CDR3 DNA reads TGTGCCAGCAGATTATCTGGGGGGGGCGGCGGCTACACCTTC.

The chain couples TRBV27 to TRBJ2-1, with TRBD1 matching over 8 bases. The CDR3 covers 15 residues. In germline, CDR1 is MNHEY, CDR2 SMNVEV (reference sequence). V was pared by 4 bases and J by 1 base, with 3 bases of the junction left unmatched. CDR3 amino acids: CASSSRGLSYNEQFF. DNA of the CDR3: TGTGCCAGCAGTTCCAGGGGGCTGTCCTACAATGAGCAGTTCTTC.

The chain uses TRBV14 and TRBJ1-4, with 8 positions matching TRBD1. In germline, CDR1 is SGHDN, CDR2 FVKESK. Germline trimming cut 1 base from V and 12 bases from J; bases unmatched to any gene: 4. This CDR3 has 13 amino acids. CDR3 loop: CASSQVLTGELFF. Written as DNA, the CDR3 is TGTGCCAGCAGCCAAGTATTGACAGGGGAACTGTTTTTT.

The J gene is TRBJ1-4, the V gene TRBV7-9, with a weak D call TRBD1 (5 bases). The V gene's germline CDR1 is SEHNR and CDR2 FQNEAQ (reference sequence). The CDR3 contains 15 residues. V was shortened by 1 base and J by 7 bases, with 13 bases between the two germline ends. CDR3 loop: CASSLDMGLSEKLFF. The CDR3 region has the DNA TGTGCCAGCAGCTTAGATATGGGGCTGAGTGAAAAACTGTTTTTT.

The rearrangement uses TRBV20-1 and TRBJ2-1, with D uncertain. Germline V lookup: CDR1 DFQATT, CDR2 SNEGSKA (reference sequence). V dropped 6 bases and J dropped 7 bases, with 7 bases sitting between them. The CDR3 runs 10 residues. This CDR3 is CSAEMNEQFF. The CDR3 bases are TGCAGTGCCGAGATGAATGAGCAGTTCTTC.

V usage is TRBV4-1 and J usage is TRBJ2-7; 8 positions match TRBD2. V trimming: 1 base; J trimming: 3 bases; junction bases outside the gene matches: 5. The CDR3 runs to 15 residues. CDR1 and CDR2 (germline): MGHRA, YSYEKL. Here the CDR3 DNA reads TGCGCCAGCAGCCAAGGGGGAAGCGGGGGCTACGAGCAGTACTTC. Protein product: CASSQGGSGGYEQYF.

V usage is TRBV7-8 and J usage is TRBJ2-7; possible D gene TRBD1, 6 bases. The CDR3 has 14 amino acids. V dropped 5 bases and J dropped 2 bases, with 13 bases sitting between them. CDR1 is SGHVS, CDR2 FQNEAQ, per germline. This chain's CDR3 is CASSTRDTTYEQYF. In DNA form, the CDR3 reads TGTGCCAGCAGCACCCGGGACACAACCTACGAGCAGTACTTC.

The rearrangement links TRBV11-2 to TRBJ2-7, with D maybe TRBD2 (6 bases). Per germline, CDR1 SGHAT and CDR2 FQNNGV. The length of the CDR3 is 14 residues. V lost 5 bases to trimming and J lost 0 bases, with 11 bases between them. CDR3 region: CASSGPSVSYEQYF. The CDR3 DNA follows: TGTGCCAGCAGCGGACCTAGCGTCTCCTACGAGCAGTACTTC.

The chain carries TRBV24-1 and TRBJ2-5; 10 nucleotides match TRBD2. The ends lost 1 base at V and 5 bases at J; junction bases unmatched: 6. The germline V gene has CDR1 KGHDR and CDR2 SFDVKD. The CDR3 extends over 16 amino acids. For the CDR3, the DNA is TGTGCCACCAGTGATTTCAGCGGGAGGGCCGTGGAGACCCAGTACTTC. It specifies CATSDFSGRAVETQYF.

The rearrangement uses TRBV7-9 and TRBJ2-7; the D gene is possibly TRBD1 (5 bases). Germline V lookup: CDR1 SEHNR, CDR2 FQNEAQ (reference sequence). The CDR3 totals 15 residues. The V and J ends lost 5 bases and 2 bases respectively, with 16 bases between them. The CDR3 bases are TGTGCCAGCAGCCAAGTTGGGGCATCCCCCTACGAGCAGTACTTC. Protein sequence: CASSQVGASPYEQYF.

This clone was found a few times. The J gene is TRBJ2-7, the V gene TRBV7-9; TRBD1 is a possible D gene (7 bases). The V and J ends lost 4 bases and 6 bases respectively, with 19 bases between them. The CDR3 sequence is 15 residues long. Germline-derived CDR1 and CDR2 are SEHNR and FQNEAQ (reference sequence). The CDR3 protein is CASSSQTGPGGEQYF. In DNA form, the CDR3 reads TGTGCCAGCAGCTCTCAGACAGGGCCCGGGGGCGAGCAGTACTTC.

This clone occurred once. V is TRBV3-1 (or the pseudogene TRBV3-2) and J is TRBJ2-3; no clear D gene. The length of the CDR3 is 14 residues. Germline V CDR1 and CDR2: LGHDT, YNNKEL (reference sequence). V lost 4 bases to trimming and J lost 0 bases, with 8 bases between them. The CDR3 nucleotides are TGTGCCAGCAGCCCTTCTACTAGCACAGATACGCAGTATTTT. As protein: CASSPSTSTDTQYF.

V is TRBV7-3 and J is TRBJ2-3; 11 bases agree with TRBD2. Trimming at V came to 4 bases and at J to 3 bases, leaving 3 bases not matched to a gene. This CDR3 contains 15 residues. Germline values: CDR1 SGHTA, CDR2 FQGTGA. In nucleotides, the CDR3 is TGTGCCAGCAGCTCCTCTAGCGGGAGGACAGATACGCAGTATTTT. Translating gives CASSSSSGRTDTQYF.

The chain is built from TRBV19 and TRBJ1-6; D is perhaps TRBD1 (5 bases). CDR1 LNHDA and CDR2 SQIVND come from the germline V gene (reference sequence). The germline V and J ends were trimmed by 7 bases and 7 bases, with 17 bases remaining between them. The CDR3 is 15 amino acids. The CDR3 spells CASNGGAQGNSPLHF. As DNA, the CDR3 is TGTGCCAGTAATGGTGGGGCCCAAGGCAATTCACCCCTCCACTTT.